This T cell receptor (beta chain) originates from a study of blood T cells in healthy people across ages. Turning to the study itself: T cells yielded about one barcoded beta molecule per two cells through template switching.

The use of a sample-barcoded 5' primer and a J-beta primer mix characterized a second PCR of about 7 to 12 cycles. TCRdb reanalysed the 5' RACE reads using MiXCR and keeps one entry per CDR3 protein. Here the sample spans about 800,000 distinct CDR3 sequences, 46% being singletons. The germline V gene encodes CDR1 LGHNA and CDR2 YSLEER. V was pared by 0 bases and J by 8 bases, with 17 bases between. The CDR3 consists of 16 residues. With each sample, at least 6 micrograms of total RNA were extracted. The TCR comes from a man older than 75 in good health. The gene calls are TRBV4-3 and TRBJ1-3, with D unclear. The sequenced sample consisted of blood. The CDR3 region is CASSQDIGSPLDTIYF. CDR3 nucleotides: TGCGCCAGCAGCCAAGATATAGGGTCCCCATTGGACACCATATATTTT.